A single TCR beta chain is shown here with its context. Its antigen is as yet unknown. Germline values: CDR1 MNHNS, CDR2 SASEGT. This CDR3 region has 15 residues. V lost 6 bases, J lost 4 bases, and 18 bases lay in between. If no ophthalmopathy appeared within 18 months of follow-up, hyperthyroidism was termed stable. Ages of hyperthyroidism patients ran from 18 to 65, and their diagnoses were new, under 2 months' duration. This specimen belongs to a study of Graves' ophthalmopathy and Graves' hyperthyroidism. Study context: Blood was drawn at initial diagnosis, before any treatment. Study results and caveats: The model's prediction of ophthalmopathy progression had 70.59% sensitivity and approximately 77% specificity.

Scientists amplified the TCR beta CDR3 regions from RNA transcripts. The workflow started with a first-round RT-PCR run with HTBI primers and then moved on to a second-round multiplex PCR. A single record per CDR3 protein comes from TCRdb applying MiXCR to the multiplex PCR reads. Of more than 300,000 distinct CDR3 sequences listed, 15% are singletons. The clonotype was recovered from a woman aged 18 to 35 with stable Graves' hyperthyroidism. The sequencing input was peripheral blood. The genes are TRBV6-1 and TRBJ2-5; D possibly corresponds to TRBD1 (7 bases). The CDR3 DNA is TGTGCCAGCAGCCAGGGGGGCGCAGGGGGAGAGACCCAGTACTTC. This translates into CASSQGGAGGETQYF.